The rows below give T cell receptor beta chains drawn from one sample of a study of cytomegalovirus exposure and HLA in healthy donors. Repertoires were generated with immunoSEQ multiplex PCR, while TCRdb's copy carries only in-frame clones and drops some. The table for this sample gives 140,000 to 150,000 clones. Sequenced sample: PBMCs. The origin of the receptors is a male donor in good health and CMV-seronegative. CDR3s include the opening cysteine and the closing phenylalanine or tryptophan. The D gene is left open where the match is weak.

CAISEWDRGDYEQYF TGTGCCATCAGTGAGTGGGACAGGGGTGACTACGAGCAGTACTTC TRBD1 15 TRBJ2-7 TRBV10-3
CASSESWDRAYEQYF TGTGCCAGCAGCGAGAGCTGGGACAGGGCCTACGAGCAGTACTTC TRBD1 15 TRBJ2-7 TRBV9
CASSSPTDTEAFF TGCGCCAGCAGCTCGCCTACGGACACTGAAGCTTTCTTT . 13 TRBJ1-1 TRBV5-1
CATSRGAISYEQYF TGTGCCACCAGCAGAGGGGCGATCTCGTACGAGCAGTACTTC . 14 TRBJ2-7 TRBV15
CASSYGQPGEKLFF TGTGCCAGCAGTTACGGGCAGCCTGGTGAAAAACTGTTTTTT . 14 TRBJ1-4 TRBV6-6
CATSAGRQYEQYF TGTGCCACCAGTGCGGGTCGCCAATACGAGCAGTACTTC . 13 TRBJ2-7 TRBV15
CASSETFLADELFF TGTGCCAGCAGTGAAACCTTTCTAGCGGATGAGCTGTTTTTT TRBD2 14 TRBJ2-2 TRBV25-1
CASSYQGAQNEKLFF TGTGCCAGCAGCTATCAGGGGGCGCAGAATGAAAAACTGTTTTTT TRBD1 15 TRBJ1-4 TRBV6-6
CASSLFGKDRVGSYEQYF TGTGCCAGCAGTTTATTTGGGAAGGACAGGGTCGGGTCCTACGAGCAGTACTTC TRBD1 18 TRBJ2-7 TRBV27
CASSLEGARDTQYF TGCGCCAGCAGCTTGGAGGGGGCGCGAGATACGCAGTATTTT TRBD1 14 TRBJ2-3 TRBV5-1
CASSLAPPGQETQYF TGCGCCAGCAGCTTGGCCCCTCCGGGACAAGAGACCCAGTACTTC . 15 TRBJ2-5 TRBV5-1
CASSPWTSGSGELFF TGTGCCAGTAGTCCCTGGACTAGCGGTTCCGGGGAGCTGTTTTTT TRBD2 15 TRBJ2-2 TRBV19
CASGRGTGDEKLFF TGTGCTAGTGGCAGGGGGACAGGGGATGAAAAACTGTTTTTT TRBD1 14 TRBJ1-4 TRBV12-5
CASSEYSGQEYNEQFF TGTGCCAGCAGTGAATATTCAGGACAGGAGTACAATGAGCAGTTCTTC TRBD1 16 TRBJ2-1 TRBV25-1
CASSAEVGETQYF TGCGCCAGCAGCGCCGAGGTCGGAGAGACCCAGTACTTC . 13 TRBJ2-5 TRBV5-1
CTSSPPQGETYNEQFF TGCACCAGCAGCCCTCCTCAGGGGGAGACCTACAATGAGCAGTTCTTC . 16 TRBJ2-1 TRBV1
CASSFASGAYSGANVLTF TGTGCCAGTAGTTTCGCTAGCGGGGCTTACTCTGGGGCCAACGTCCTGACTTTC TRBD2 18 TRBJ2-6 TRBV19
CASSFGLAANEQFF TGTGCCAGCAGCTTCGGACTAGCCGCCAATGAGCAGTTCTTC TRBD2 14 TRBJ2-1 TRBV5-6
CASSRGQGTVEEQYF TGCGCCAGCAGTAGGGGACAGGGAACGGTGGAGGAGCAGTACTTC TRBD1 15 TRBJ2-7 TRBV10-1
CASSAGGVSYEQYF TGTGCCAGCAGCGCGGGCGGGGTTTCCTACGAGCAGTACTTC . 14 TRBJ2-7 TRBV9
CSVRDRSNYGYTF TGCAGCGTTCGAGACAGAAGTAACTATGGCTACACCTTC . 13 TRBJ1-2 TRBV29-1
CASSPPGQPSSYEQYF TGTGCCAGCTCACCACCCGGACAGCCGTCCTCCTACGAGCAGTACTTC . 16 TRBJ2-7 TRBV18
CASSQARANFEQYF TGCGCCAGCAGCCAAGCCAGGGCTAATTTCGAGCAGTACTTC . 14 TRBJ2-7 TRBV4-3
CASSFVAGGPRETQYF TGTGCCAGCAGTTTCGTGGCGGGAGGGCCTCGAGAGACCCAGTACTTC TRBD2 16 TRBJ2-5 TRBV27
CASSPYTGSGANVLTF TGTGCCAGCTCACCTTATACGGGTTCCGGGGCCAACGTCCTGACTTTC . 16 TRBJ2-6 TRBV18
CASSLDPGTETQYF TGTGCCAGCAGCTTAGATCCGGGAACCGAGACCCAGTACTTC . 14 TRBJ2-5 TRBV7-7
CASSLASAYGYTF TGTGCCAGCAGCTTGGCAAGCGCATATGGCTACACCTTC . 13 TRBJ1-2 TRBV5-6
CASSLMREGSGNEQFF TGCGCCAGCAGCTTAATGCGGGAGGGATCGGGGAATGAGCAGTTCTTC TRBD2 16 TRBJ2-1 TRBV5-1
CASSLAVAGGPDEQFF TGCGCCAGCAGCTTGGCGGTAGCGGGGGGGCCGGATGAGCAGTTCTTC TRBD2 16 TRBJ2-1 TRBV5-1
CASSLSPAGSGNTIYF TGTGCCAGCAGTTTATCACCCGCAGGGTCCGGAAACACCATATATTTT . 16 TRBJ1-3 TRBV27
CASSVPGDIQYF TGTGCCAGCAGCGTGCCGGGAGACATTCAGTACTTC . 12 TRBJ2-4 TRBV7-9